This T cell receptor (beta chain) is drawn from a study of blood T cell repertoires in COVID-19. For the study at large: COVID-19 samples, acute and convalescent, were from the United States, Italy and Spain.

The CDR3 covers 15 residues. Trimming removed 1 base at V and 8 bases at J, with 17 bases between. Germline lookup yields CDR1 MGHRA and CDR2 YSYEKL. Per the study methods: Amplified reference gene primers provided the basis for estimating nucleated cell counts. Libraries were prepared by immunoSEQ multiplex PCR; TCRdb keeps only in-frame clonotypes and omits some of them. V and J calls plus clone size are reproduced from that table; the DNA served to infer D and trimming. Of around 200,000 clones in the sample, 80% to 85% were seen once. The chain recombines TRBV4-1 with TRBJ1-2; possible D gene TRBD1, 6 bases. Sequenced input: peripheral blood. This receptor was taken from a woman aged 40 to 50 with acute or convalescent COVID-19. The DNA of the CDR3 is TGCGCCAGCAGCCAAGTTGCGGGGGGCGCGAAAGGCTACACCTTC. Protein: CASSQVAGGAKGYTF.